This T cell receptor beta chain is drawn from a study of cytomegalovirus exposure and HLA in healthy donors (dated 2017 in TCRdb). In the study overall: An earlier analysis of roughly 570 of the donors reported under 300 Gb of sequence data and around 120 million unique TCR beta sequences obtained from roughly 170 million T cells. Roughly 300 gigabases of sequencing data and approximately 91 million unique TCR sequences made up an early release that covered nearly 650 HLA-typed donors. Of the approximately 400 genotyped donors, over 65% fell in the genetic ancestry cluster associated with self-reported Caucasian donors. The study aimed to test whether signatures of past pathogen exposure could be identified by cataloging public T cell receptors. Using immunosequencing, the study profiled T cell repertoires from roughly 650 subjects and related those repertoires to cytomegalovirus serostatus. A separate validation cohort of 100 to 150 different subjects was used in addition to the roughly 700-subject first cohort. High-throughput TCR immunosequencing, statistical association of individual TCRs with disease status, and machine learning were combined to predict cytomegalovirus infection status. In a later analysis, previously published TCR beta repertoires from fewer than 750 donors were re-analyzed and high-resolution HLA genotyping was added so that TCR occurrence patterns could be studied. In the later analysis, no new phenotypic data were used to find candidate immune exposures; instead, reliance was placed on TCR beta sequences and their occurrence across donors. An earlier analysis of fewer than 700 of the donors applied high-throughput TCR beta sequencing to assess whether each TCR beta V gene segment acted as functional or pseudogenic. Donor age, sex, ethnicity and CMV serostatus were collected together with the repertoire data. In a later genetic analysis, genome-wide SNP genotypes for about three fifths of the 666 donors were used, and that subset was treated as a discovery cohort. Every repertoire in the discovery cohort had been generated on one and the same sequencing platform. Both class I and class II loci were covered by HLA typing, at four-digit resolution. Typing coverage varied by locus: roughly 629-640 donors for A, B, C, DRB1 and DQB1; more than 500 for DQA1; over 600 for DPA1; approximately 490 for DPB1. Four to six DR-DQ haplotypes were handled as single units for association and clustering because linkage in the cohort was strong. Across 300 to 500 genotyped donors of the cohort, an average of about 220,000 unique TCR beta nucleotide sequences per donor were sequenced, and roughly 17% of those sequences were non-productive. The investigation overall reported the following: The 87-base-pair reads could not distinguish some IMGT-functional V segments, including TRBV6-2 and TRBV6-3, so those segments were excluded. This cohort had only TCR beta chains sequenced, and the lack of alpha or paired-chain data limited which features could be detected. The study listed around 160 TCR beta chains as associated with cytomegalovirus. An association between a missense DCLRE1C variant and V-gene and J-gene trimming of TCR beta chains was found in a later genetic analysis and replicated in an independent cohort. In a later analysis, HLA-associated TCR beta chains showed more clonal expansion and lower generation probabilities than non-associated chains that were equally common. HLA typing was unavailable for some donors at each locus, so association tests used only the typed subset. In a later genetic analysis, fewer N-insertions in productive TCRs were reported among donors in an Asian-associated ancestry cluster than the approximately 630-donor mean. In vitro tests confirmed that three of the cytomegalovirus-associated TCR beta chains recognize cytomegalovirus antigens. The presence/absence analyses assumed that sequencing depth was roughly uniform across donors, and that assumption may not be true. The authors suggested that the approach could potentially be extended to other disease states and immunological phenotypes. Linkage disequilibrium might explain the correlated functional status among segregating V segments, but an unknown experimental factor could not be ruled out. While some public TCRs were present in many individuals, most TCR sequences turned up only very rarely across donors. A further reported finding was that TCR beta sequences accurately predicted the HLA-A and HLA-B alleles for most subjects in the first cohort. Strong co-occurrence of HLA alleles, especially DR and DQ, made assigning TCR associations to individual alleles difficult. The classifier was reported to diagnose cytomegalovirus status with high specificity and sensitivity in both the original and validation cohorts. A cluster of highly shared sequence variants was judged likely to be a technical artifact of the sequencing pipeline. According to a later analysis, parvovirus B19, influenza, CMV and Epstein-Barr virus appeared linked to several top co-occurrence clusters. A later analysis found that TCR association rates varied across HLA loci, with DRB1 alleles showing the most associated TCRs and HLA-C alleles the fewest. For the cohort, immune exposure information was limited to CMV serostatus. At a false discovery rate of 0.05, a later analysis linked some 17,000 TCR beta sequences to specific HLA alleles. Most CMV-associated TCR beta chains appeared to be HLA-restricted in a later analysis, and the HLA associations seemed to be driven largely by CMV exposure. The earlier analysis of approximately 590 of the donors excluded seventeen rarely observed V segments, including chromosome 9 orphons, because counts were too low. An earlier analysis of roughly 570 of the donors showed that most TCR beta V segments appeared in productive rearrangements either about 87% or about 30% of the time, which broadly matched IMGT annotations.

V is trimmed back by 3 bases and J by 6 bases, and the junction contains 8 bases that no gene match accounts for. From its cysteine to its phenylalanine, the CDR3 spans 16 amino acids. Left in the record is the CDR3 DNA by itself, 48 bases read in frame from the first base. The germline V gene supplies CDR1 MGHRA and CDR2 YSYEKL. Libraries were built with the immunoSEQ multiplex PCR assay. A mixture of 60 forward primers for TCR Vbeta segments and 13 reverse primers for TCR Jbeta segments was used in the multiplex PCR. A multiplex PCR assay on genomic DNA amplified the CDR3 region of rearranged TCR beta genes. The amplified TCR beta libraries were sequenced on the Illumina HiSeq System as 87-base-pair reads. Regarding the original processing steps: In a later analysis, about 80 million unique TCR beta chains were counted across the 500 to 850 repertoires, and roughly 10 million of these chains were shared by at least two donors. To remove PCR and sequencing errors, raw reads were error-corrected and collapsed into unique sequences using a nearest-neighbor algorithm that merged closely related sequences. V, D and J gene segments were assigned by aligning CDR3 sequences to IMGT reference sequences. For a sequence to be retained, a match of at least six nucleotides was required to both a V gene segment and a J gene segment. Rearrangements were called productive when the CDR3 lacked stop codons and stayed in frame with V and J; all others were non-productive. Following IMGT convention, CDR3 was defined as the stretch from the second conserved V-encoded cysteine to the conserved J-encoded phenylalanine. In an earlier analysis of some 550 of the donors, sequences lacking an unambiguous match to a single V gene segment were excluded. In an earlier analysis of around 590 of the donors, a V segment was called functional when productive rearrangements were above 56.7%, and segregating when the standard deviation between donors exceeded 5%. A statistical classification framework was built to diagnose cytomegalovirus status from the catalog of TCR beta chain sequences. In a later analysis, V and J genes were assigned by comparing TCR nucleotide sequences against IMGT/GENE-DB human TR gene sequences. A later analysis assigned CDR3 sequences and most-parsimonious VDJ recombination scenarios with the TCRdist pipeline. In a later analysis, each TCR beta chain was defined by its CDR3 amino acid sequence together with its V-gene family, and reads without a unique V-gene family were excluded. In a later analysis, 500 to 650 highly shared, low-generation-probability nucleotide sequences were removed to address suspected cross-contamination and a sequencing artifact. A later analysis calculated a clonal expansion index for each public chain from normalized within-repertoire ranks of inferred template counts. In a later analysis, generation probabilities were computed using a VDJ recombination model fitted to out-of-frame rearrangements, and the results were checked against IGoR. Hypergeometric tests were used in a later analysis to score TCR-TCR, TCR-HLA and TCR-CMV co-occurrence, with a repertoire-size bias correction applied to the TCR pairs. A later analysis estimated false discovery rates by permuting HLA or CMV assignments 20 times. In a later analysis, co-occurring TCRs were grouped using DBSCAN, with TCRdist sequence similarity added in when clustering inside HLA-allele-positive subsets. For co-occurrence clustering, repertoires with fewer than 30,000 or more than 120,000 public chains were excluded, along with four to six repertoires with anomalous nucleotide sharing. TCRdb retrieved this table from immuneACCESS and kept in-frame rearrangements only. Not all clones are present; in checked studies, unresolved V genes account for under half, and no reason is known for the remainder. Clonal size and the V and J genes are those of that table, whereas D and trimming came from the DNA. This sample is represented by 180,000 or so clones; more than 65% of them were singletons. The ten biggest clones cover about 1.6% of the sample.

A word on this clone: Its specific antigen is unknown. No base quality information exists; no much larger clone differs at one position.

In total, over 600 healthy bone marrow donors made up the cohort. All cohort members were sampled while nominally healthy, although unrecorded immune exposures were likely present. The donor was CMV seronegative and belonged to the group of 352 seronegative cohort members. Every donor gave a peripheral blood sample, and the peripheral blood mononuclear cells from that sample were used for TCR beta sequencing. Genomic DNA was extracted from the blood cell samples with the Qiagen DNeasy Blood Extraction Kit. The specimen was PBMCs. The chain is made from TRBV4-1 and TRBJ1-6, with TRBD1 matching 7 junction bases. The source is a male donor in good health and CMV-seronegative. The DNA is as follows: TGCGCCAGCAGCCACGTACCGGGACAGTCTAATTCACCCCTCCACTTT. Its protein is CASSHVPGQSNSPLHF.